Below are 27 T cell receptor beta chains sequenced from a single sample in a study of cytomegalovirus exposure and HLA in healthy donors (dated by TCRdb to 2017 to 2019). Library prep was done by the immunoSEQ multiplex PCR assay. For the multiplex PCR, a mixture combining 60 forward primers for TCR Vbeta segments and 13 reverse primers for TCR Jbeta segments was used. Held by TCRdb, this immuneACCESS table contains in-frame sequences only and omits some clones. Under half of the omission traces to an unresolved V gene where checked; the cause of the rest is unknown. For this sample the table gives about 200,000 clones, of which about 80% were detected only once. In total, the top ten clones hold roughly a sixth of the sample. Material for sequencing was PBMCs. The receptors were gathered from a man in his forties in good health and CMV-seronegative.

The rearrangement uses TRBV29-1 and TRBJ2-3; 7 positions match TRBD2. CDR3 length equals 14 residues. With V trimmed by 7 bases and J by 1 base, 8 bases remained unmatched. Looked up from germline, CDR1 is SQVTM and CDR2 is ANQGSEA. The CDR3 DNA reads as TGCAGCGCCGTGACTAGCAGGGGCACAGATACGCAGTATTTT. Amino acids: CSAVTSRGTDTQYF.

This chain joins TRBV5-1 and TRBJ2-7; a possible D gene is TRBD1 (5 bases). Between the trimmed V and J ends, which lost 0 bases and 3 bases, there was a span of 7 bases. The CDR3 runs to 13 residues. Germline V gene sequence: CDR1 SGHRS, CDR2 YFSETQ. The CDR3 DNA reads TGCGCCAGCAGCTTGGGACAGCTCTACGAGCAGTACTTC. Its protein product is CASSLGQLYEQYF.

To note about this clone: The junction departs from germline at one end; a sequencing error may be responsible. This sequence joins TRBV7-9 and TRBJ1-1; D not resolved. Looked up from germline, CDR1 is SEHNR and CDR2 is FQNEAQ (reference sequence). CDR3 length equals 12 residues. Written as DNA, the CDR3 is TGTTCCAGCAGCTCGGGGTGGGAGGAAGCTTTCTTT. Encoded protein: CSSSSGWEEAFF.

This clone came up a few times. This rearrangement joins TRBV27 to TRBJ2-1, with TRBD1 as a possible D gene (6 bases). This CDR3 comprises 15 residues. V was clipped by 2 bases and J by 10 bases, with 18 bases between them. Germline values: CDR1 MNHEY, CDR2 SMNVEV (reference sequence). In DNA, the CDR3 is TGTGCCAGCAGTTTAAGAGGGACAAAGGGGGTAGAGCAGTTCTTC. It is translated as CASSLRGTKGVEQFF.

The chain has TRBV7-2 and TRBJ2-7; weak D call: TRBD1 (5 bases). The CDR3 totals 14 residues. Germline V CDR1 and CDR2: SGHTA, FQGNSA. Trimming pared 4 bases from V and 6 bases from J, leaving 16 bases between. Here the CDR3 reads CASSWRQGSVEQYF. CDR3 in DNA: TGTGCCAGCAGCTGGCGCCAGGGATCTGTCGAGCAGTACTTC. Supplemented by reference TRBV7-2 and TRBJ2-7, the full variable domain reads GAGVSQSPSNKVTEKGKDVELRCDPISGHTALYWYRQSLGQGLEFLIYFQGNSAPDKSGLPSDRFSAERTGGSVSTLTIQRTQQEDSAVYLCASSWRQGSVEQYFGPGTRLTVT.

The chain recombines TRBV7-2 with TRBJ2-1; 7 positions agree with TRBD2. V trimming: 4 bases; J trimming: 1 base; junction bases outside the gene matches: 13. The CDR3 sequence is 18 residues long. Germline V gene data show CDR1 as SGHTA and CDR2 as FQGNSA. The CDR3 bases are TGTGCCAGCAGCTCCGCGATCTGGGCGGGGGAATCCTACAATGAGCAGTTCTTC. Translation gives CASSSAIWAGESYNEQFF.

This clone was seen more than once but under ten times. This sequence joins TRBV10-3 and TRBJ1-3; 8 bases are a match to TRBD1. V shed 0 bases and J 4 bases; nucleotides not matched to a gene: 5. The CDR3 has 16 residues. Per germline, CDR1 ENHRY and CDR2 SYGVKD. The CDR3 nucleotides are TGTGCCATCAGTGAGTCCACCGGACAGGGCGGAAACACCATATATTTT. The encoded protein is CAISESTGQGGNTIYF.

The gene calls are TRBV7-9 and TRBJ2-1; no definite D call. The V and J ends lost 3 bases and 12 bases respectively, with 12 bases between them. CDR1 and CDR2 (germline): SEHNR, FQNEAQ (reference sequence). The length of the CDR3 is 12 residues. For the CDR3, the DNA is TGTGCCAGCAGCTTGACGGAAAGAGGGCAGTTCTTC. Translating gives CASSLTERGQFF.

The V call is TRBV6-8, the J call TRBJ2-7, with 10 bases fitting TRBD1. Germline V gene sequence: CDR1 MNHGY, CDR2 SAAAGT. The CDR3 is made up of 15 amino acids. Losses at the gene ends were 7 bases for V and 3 bases for J; bases not matched to a gene: 9. CDR3 protein: CASTKAGTGDYEQYF. Here the CDR3 DNA reads TGTGCCAGCACCAAAGCCGGGACAGGGGACTACGAGCAGTACTTC.

This chain links TRBV27 with TRBJ2-1, with 8 bases matching TRBD2. V lost 3 bases to trimming and J lost 8 bases; unmatched junction nucleotides: 12. The length of the CDR3 is 16 residues. Germline CDR1 MNHEY, CDR2 SMNVEV (reference sequence). In nucleotides, the CDR3 is TGTGCCAGCAGTTTTTGGGGCGGGAGGTCGGGCGATGAGCAGTTCTTC. This codes for CASSFWGGRSGDEQFF.

The chain couples TRBV6-1 to TRBJ2-7, with D perhaps matching TRBD2 (5 bases). Trimming left V 4 bases short and J 0 bases short, with 10 bases between. In germline, CDR1 is MNHNS, CDR2 SASEGT. This CDR3 contains 14 residues. CDR3 bases: TGTGCCAGCAGTGTAGGTCGGGGCTCCTACGAGCAGTACTTC. Translating it yields CASSVGRGSYEQYF.

This chain uses TRBV19 with TRBJ2-7, with TRBD2 matching over 8 bases. Germline assignment: CDR1 LNHDA and CDR2 SQIVND (reference sequence). Trimming at V came to 7 bases and at J to 0 bases, leaving 8 bases not matched to a gene. The CDR3 has 15 residues. CDR3 amino acids: CASTPGLGYSYEQYF. CDR3 DNA sequence: TGTGCCAGTACCCCGGGACTAGGCTACTCCTACGAGCAGTACTTC.

The CDR3 sequence is CASSQDTGTGGYSYNSPLHF. CDR3 nucleotide sequence: TGCGCCAGCAGCCAAGATACAGGGACAGGGGGCTACTCCTATAATTCACCCCTCCACTTT. J is TRBJ1-6 and V is TRBV4-3; TRBD1 matches 12 bases. This CDR3 is 20 amino acids long. J lost 0 bases, V lost 0 bases, and 6 bases had no gene match. Germline values: CDR1 LGHNA, CDR2 YSLEER.

The table lists this clone with a count of one. The chain couples TRBV2 to TRBJ2-3; 9 bases fit TRBD1. The CDR3 runs 15 residues. V was clipped by 3 bases and J by 0 bases; unmatched bases: 1. Germline assignment: CDR1 SNHLY and CDR2 FYNNEI. CDR3 DNA: TGTGCCAGCAGTGACGGGACAGGGAGCACAGATACGCAGTATTTT. Protein sequence: CASSDGTGSTDTQYF.

This sequence joins TRBV19 and TRBJ1-5, with a possible D match to TRBD1 (5 bases). The germline CDR1 and CDR2 sequences are LNHDA and SQIVND (reference sequence). The CDR3 has 15 amino acids. V was pared by 5 bases and J by 4 bases, with 15 bases between. The CDR3 DNA is TGTGCCAGTAGTTCGGTGGCCGGGGGGAATCAGCCCCAGCATTTT. Amino acids: CASSSVAGGNQPQHF.

This chain uses TRBV7-2 with TRBJ1-6; a weak D match, TRBD1 (6 bases). Germline V gene data show CDR1 as SGHTA and CDR2 as FQGNSA. The CDR3 has 13 residues. V was clipped by 9 bases and J by 5 bases, with 11 bases between them. CDR3 sequence (DNA): TGTGCCAGTACCGGACAGAATAATTCACCCCTCCACTTT. Protein sequence: CASTGQNNSPLHF. The variable domain in full, completed from reference TRBV7-2 and TRBJ1-6, reads GAGVSQSPSNKVTEKGKDVELRCDPISGHTALYWYRQSLGQGLEFLIYFQGNSAPDKSGLPSDRFSAERTGGSVSTLTIQRTQQEDSAVYLCASTGQNNSPLHFGNGTRLTVT.

The table lists this clone with a few counts. This chain connects TRBV25-1 to TRBJ2-1, with a possible D match to TRBD1 (5 bases). CDR1 is MGHDK, CDR2 SYGVNS, per germline. The CDR3 length is 16 residues. V was cut by 0 bases and J by 0 bases, with 9 bases left in between. CDR3 in amino acids: CASSEYRTSSYNEQFF. The CDR3 DNA reads as TGTGCCAGCAGTGAATACCGGACAAGCTCCTACAATGAGCAGTTCTTC.

V usage is TRBV23-1 and J usage is TRBJ2-7; no definite D call. TRBV23-1 is given ORF status, its function remaining uncertain. Trimming removed 8 bases from V and 3 bases from J, with 5 bases in between. The CDR3 runs 10 residues. The CDR3 DNA is TGCGCCAGCGCGGACTACGAGCAGTACTTC. Residues: CASADYEQYF.

This clone was seen ten or more times. The chain couples TRBV5-6 to TRBJ2-7, with 9 positions matching TRBD1. Germline lookup yields CDR1 SGHDT and CDR2 YYEEEE. Unmatched junction bases numbered 11, after V lost 4 bases and J lost 9 bases. The CDR3 totals 14 residues. The CDR3 loop is CASSPGQGFWRQYF. The CDR3 coding sequence is TGTGCCAGCAGCCCGGGACAGGGATTTTGGAGGCAGTACTTC.

In its sample, this clone was seen a few times. The chain employs TRBV4-1 and TRBJ2-5; the D gene is possibly TRBD1 (6 bases). The CDR3 covers 15 residues. V lost 2 bases and J 7 bases, leaving 17 bases between the germline ends. The V gene's germline CDR1 is MGHRA and CDR2 YSYEKL. CDR3 residues: CASSQSRTVIATQYF. The CDR3 region has the DNA TGCGCCAGCAGCCAATCCAGGACAGTAATCGCGACCCAGTACTTC.

This chain uses TRBV4-3 with TRBJ2-2; the match to TRBD1 covers 10 bases. J gave up 5 bases and V 3 bases, and 6 bases lay outside the gene matches. CDR1 is LGHNA and CDR2 is YSLEER in the germline V gene. CDR3 length: 16 amino acids. The CDR3 bases are TGCGCCAGCAGCCACTTACCGGGACAGGGGACCGGGGAGCTGTTTTTT. The encoded protein is CASSHLPGQGTGELFF.

This clone appeared a single time. The CDR3 nucleotides read TGTGCCAGCAGCGTAGCCGGGACTAGCGGATACGAGCAGTACTTC. This gives the protein CASSVAGTSGYEQYF. The chain carries TRBV9 and TRBJ2-7; TRBD2 agrees at 11 bases. Germline V gene lookup returns CDR1 SGDLS and CDR2 YYNGEE. CDR3 length: 15 amino acids. V lost 0 bases to trimming and J lost 4 bases; unmatched junction nucleotides: 3.

This chain uses TRBV9 with TRBJ1-2; 10 bases line up with TRBD1. With V trimmed by 4 bases and J by 6 bases, 9 bases remained unmatched. The CDR3 has 15 residues. The V gene's germline CDR1 is SGDLS and CDR2 YYNGEE. The CDR3 DNA follows: TGTGCCAGCAGCCCCAGGACAGGGGGGTCGAATGGCTACACCTTC. It encodes CASSPRTGGSNGYTF.

This clone was seen only a few times. The chain combines TRBV7-2 with TRBJ2-1, with TRBD2 matching 7 bases. Germline CDR1 reads SGHTA; CDR2 reads FQGNSA. The CDR3 is 16 amino acids. Germline trimming cut 4 bases from V and 4 bases from J; bases unmatched to any gene: 10. The CDR3 DNA follows: TGTGCCAGCAGCTCTCCTGGGGCGGGAGCTTACAATGAGCAGTTCTTC. It encodes CASSSPGAGAYNEQFF.

This sequence joins TRBV4-2 and TRBJ2-3; 12 positions agree with TRBD2. Germline loops: CDR1 LGHNA, CDR2 YNFKEQ. CDR3 length: 15 residues. The ends lost 5 bases at V and 3 bases at J; junction bases unmatched: 3. CDR3 loop: CASSWGLAGTDTQYF. For the CDR3, the DNA is TGTGCCAGCAGCTGGGGACTAGCGGGTACAGATACGCAGTATTTT.

The chain has TRBV2 and TRBJ1-5, with 7 bases that match TRBD1. There are 13 residues in the CDR3. Trimming took 5 bases from V and 7 from J; bases not matched to a gene: 5. The germline V gene encodes CDR1 SNHLY and CDR2 FYNNEI. The CDR3 DNA reads TGTGCCAGCAGTCGGGACAGTAGACAGCCCCAGCATTTT. Translating gives CASSRDSRQPQHF. The variable domain in full, with the rest retrieved from reference TRBV2 and TRBJ1-5, is EPEVTQTPSHQVTQMGQEVILRCVPISNHLYFYWYRQILGQKVEFLVSFYNNEISEKSEIFDDQFSVERPDGSNFTLKIRSTKLEDSAMYFCASSRDSRQPQHFGDGTRLSIL.

In nucleotides, the CDR3 is TGTGCCAGCCACCAGGGGGACCAGCCCCAGCATTTT. It yields the protein CASHQGDQPQHF. This chain links TRBV6-1 with TRBJ1-5; 7 bases match TRBD1. The CDR3 is 12 residues long. V lost 8 bases to trimming and J lost 7 bases; unmatched junction nucleotides: 5. Germline CDR1 is MNHNS and CDR2 is SASEGT.